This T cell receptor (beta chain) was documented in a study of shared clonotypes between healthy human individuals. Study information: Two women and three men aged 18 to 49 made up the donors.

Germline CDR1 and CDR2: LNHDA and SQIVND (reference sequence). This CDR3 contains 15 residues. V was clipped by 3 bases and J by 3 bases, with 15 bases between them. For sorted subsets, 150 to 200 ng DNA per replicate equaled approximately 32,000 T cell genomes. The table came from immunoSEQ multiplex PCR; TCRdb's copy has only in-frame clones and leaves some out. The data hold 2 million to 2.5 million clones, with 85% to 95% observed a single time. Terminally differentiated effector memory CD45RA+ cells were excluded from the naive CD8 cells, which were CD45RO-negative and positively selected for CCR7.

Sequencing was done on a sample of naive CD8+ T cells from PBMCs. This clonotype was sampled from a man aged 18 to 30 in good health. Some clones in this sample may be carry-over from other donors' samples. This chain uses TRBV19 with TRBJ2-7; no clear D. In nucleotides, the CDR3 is TGTGCCAGTAGTATTATCGCGGAGCCTTACTACGAGCAGTACTTC. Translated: CASSIIAEPYYEQYF.